A single T cell receptor (beta chain) is shown here with its context. Those enrolled, adults aged about 18 to 89 years, came from about two dozen US areas. Germline V CDR1 and CDR2: LGHDT, YNNKEL (reference sequence). Trimming stripped 3 bases from V and 11 bases from J, with 22 bases between. The CDR3 extends over 15 amino acids. The record originates from a study of blood T cell repertoires in COVID-19. In the original processing: Estimation of nucleated cell counts relied on the amplification of reference gene primers. Produced via immunoSEQ multiplex PCR; TCRdb's table is partial and in-frame only. V and J calls and clone size are those listed in that table; D and trimming were worked out from the DNA. Of around 270,000 clones listed, roughly 88% are singletons.

The chain employs TRBV3-1 (or the pseudogene TRBV3-2) and TRBJ1-1; maybe TRBD1 (5 bases). This receptor was obtained from a woman aged 30 to 39 who had recovered from COVID-19. The sequenced sample consisted of PBMCs or T cells enriched from blood (not recorded which). This CDR3 is CASSHEIGVPYQAFF. The CDR3 DNA reads TGTGCCAGCAGCCACGAAATAGGGGTACCCTACCAGGCTTTCTTT.